This TCR beta chain was captured by sequencing in a study of blood T cell repertoires in COVID-19. Study details: Italy, Spain and the United States were the sources of the convalescent and acute COVID-19 samples. The cDNA or gDNA used as material had been derived from T cells, B-cell-depleted T cells, or PBMCs.

The ends lost 10 bases at V and 7 bases at J; junction bases unmatched: 4. Germline V CDR1 and CDR2: SNHLY, FYNNEI. The CDR3 totals 12 residues. Per the original data handling: Reference gene primers were amplified, and this amplification served to estimate nucleated cell counts. Only in-frame clones appear in the TCRdb table, and some are missing; sequencing was by immunoSEQ multiplex PCR. Clone size and the V and J calls come from that table; the DNA yielded D and trimming. The sample consists of about 25,000 clones, approximately 88% of them appearing once. The sample comprised peripheral blood. The sequence came from a man in his 70s with active COVID-19. V usage is TRBV2 and J usage is TRBJ1-4; the match to TRBD1 covers 9 bases. CDR3: CATDRGGEKLFF. DNA for the CDR3: TGTGCCACGGACAGGGGCGGTGAAAAACTGTTTTTT.